This T cell receptor (beta chain) comes out of a study of Ad26.COV2.S vaccination and SARS-CoV-2 variants. CDR1 is LGHDT, CDR2 YNNKEL, per germline (reference sequence). The CDR3 has 16 residues. Trimming removed 4 bases at V and 0 bases at J, with 13 bases between. Profiling relied on immunoSEQ multiplex PCR, and the TCRdb table lists in-frame clones only, not all of them. This sample has 350,000 to 450,000 clones, with around 87% found just once. Treatment defined: some 20 received Ad26.COV2.S at low or high dose, single or two shots; several received placebo; per-sample allocation not given. The investigators took samples on day 63 after the first vaccine or placebo injection.

The source material was peripheral blood, sampled in a trial of Ad26.COV2.S vaccine versus placebo. This TCR came from a person aged 18-65 years who received the Ad26.COV2.S COVID-19 vaccine or a placebo. The chain couples TRBV3-1 (or the pseudogene TRBV3-2) to TRBJ1-3; no firm D call. CDR3 protein: CASSPSLRVSGNTIYF. The CDR3 coding sequence is TGTGCCAGCAGCCCCAGTCTGCGGGTCTCTGGAAACACCATATATTTT.